This T cell receptor (beta chain) derives from a study of Ad26.COV2.S vaccination and SARS-CoV-2 variants. About the study: Donor joined the COV1001 Ad26.COV2.S trial arm. The vaccine Ad26.COV2.S was put into the muscle once, or twice with 56 days between.

The junction had 9 bases not matched to a gene; V was cut back by 5 bases and J by 0 bases. The CDR3 loop spans 18 amino acids. CDR1 and CDR2 (germline): LGHDT, YNNKEL (reference sequence). Assay used: immunoSEQ multiplex PCR; TCRdb lists only in-frame clones, some missing. The sample shows about 370,000 clones, 88% of them seen only once. Treatment: about 20 received Ad26.COV2.S at low or high dose, single or two shots; about 5 received placebo; per-sample allocation not given. Collection of samples fell on day 63 after the first vaccine or placebo injection. An 18-55-year-old adult in Boston served as donor.

This sample comprised peripheral blood, obtained in a trial of Ad26.COV2.S vaccine versus placebo. The origin of this receptor is a person aged 18-60 years who received the Ad26.COV2.S COVID-19 vaccine or a placebo. The V gene is TRBV3-1 (or the pseudogene TRBV3-2), the J gene TRBJ2-5; 13 bases are a match to TRBD2. In DNA form, the CDR3 reads TGTGCCAGCAGCTCCCAGACTAGCGGGGGGTCGTACCAAGAGACCCAGTACTTC. Translation: CASSSQTSGGSYQETQYF.